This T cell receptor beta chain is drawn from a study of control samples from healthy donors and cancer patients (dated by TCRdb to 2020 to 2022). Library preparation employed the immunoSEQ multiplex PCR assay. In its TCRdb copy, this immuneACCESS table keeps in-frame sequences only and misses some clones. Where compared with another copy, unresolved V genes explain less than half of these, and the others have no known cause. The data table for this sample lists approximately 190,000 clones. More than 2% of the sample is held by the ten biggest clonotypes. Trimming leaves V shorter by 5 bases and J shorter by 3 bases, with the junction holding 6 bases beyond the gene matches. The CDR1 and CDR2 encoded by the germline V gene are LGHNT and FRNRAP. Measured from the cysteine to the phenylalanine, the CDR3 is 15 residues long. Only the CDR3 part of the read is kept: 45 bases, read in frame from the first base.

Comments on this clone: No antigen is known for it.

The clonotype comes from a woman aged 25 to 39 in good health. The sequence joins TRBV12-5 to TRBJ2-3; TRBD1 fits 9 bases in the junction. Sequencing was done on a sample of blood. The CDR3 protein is CASGPGQGRTDTQYF. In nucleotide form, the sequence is TGTGCTAGTGGTCCCGGACAGGGGAGGACAGATACGCAGTATTTT.